The sequence of this T cell receptor beta chain was determined in a study of T cell responses to AZD1222 COVID-19 vaccine. The V segment lost 8 bases and the J segment 4 bases; nucleotides outside the gene matches: 5. Germline V gene lookup returns CDR1 SQVTM and CDR2 ANQGSEA. This CDR3 spans 12 amino acids. TCRdb keeps only in-frame clones here, not all; method: immunoSEQ multiplex PCR. The top ten hold 2% to 2.5% of the sample, which has roughly 150,000 clones, roughly 88% seen once. As to this clone: Its antigen is unknown.

Findings and limits, study-wide: Regions 160-218 and 743-854 dominated among vaccine-associated CD4 TCRs spanning spike. White British ancestry dominated among donors, who included more females, and clonal diversity was possibly underestimated. A rise in Spike-specific TCR breadth and depth followed two AZD1222 doses.

The V call is TRBV29-1, the J call TRBJ2-7; 10 bases map to TRBD2. The source material was peripheral blood, sampled on day 0 of AZD1222 vaccination. The source of this sequence is an adult in good health. CDR3 residues: CSTSSGSYEQYF. The CDR3 nucleotides are TGCAGCACCTCTAGCGGGAGTTACGAGCAGTACTTC.